Presented here are 23 T cell receptor beta chains from one specimen sequenced in a study of CD8 T cells in Susac syndrome. Random hexamers served to reverse transcribe roughly 0.45 to 1 ug RNA. TCRdb reanalysed the immunoSEQ multiplex PCR reads using MiXCR and keeps one entry per CDR3 protein. This table holds about 130,000 distinct CDR3 sequences, roughly 89% found once. The source material was CD8+ T cells from PBMCs. The receptors stem from a human donor with multiple sclerosis.

V and J are TRBV19 and TRBJ1-5; no definite D call. This CDR3 comprises 15 residues. Trimming shortened V by 3 bases and J by 2 bases, and 11 bases separated the two germline ends. Germline values: CDR1 LNHDA, CDR2 SQIVND (reference sequence). CDR3 in DNA: TGTGCCAGTAGTATCAATGGAGACCGCAATCAGCCCCAGCATTTT. Its protein is CASSINGDRNQPQHF.

The CDR3 bases are TGTGCCAGCAGCCCTACGGGGAGGGCCAAGGATGAGCAGTTCTTC. It translates to CASSPTGRAKDEQFF. The genes are TRBV7-9 and TRBJ2-1; TRBD2 matches at 7 bases. Unmatched junction bases numbered 12, after V lost 5 bases and J lost 8 bases. In germline, CDR1 is SEHNR, CDR2 FQNEAQ (reference sequence). The CDR3 spans 15 residues.

The V call is TRBV5-4, the J call TRBJ1-4, with D unresolved. CDR1 is SGHNT and CDR2 is YYREEE in the germline V gene (reference sequence). Trimming cost V 0 bases and J 8 bases, with 8 bases left between them. The CDR3 runs 13 residues. The CDR3 here is CASSLAGDEKLFF. The DNA for the CDR3 is TGTGCCAGCAGCTTGGCCGGTGACGAAAAACTGTTTTTT.

This clonotype appeared a few times. The chain employs TRBV2 and TRBJ2-3; the match to TRBD2 covers 11 bases. Germline V gene lookup returns CDR1 SNHLY and CDR2 FYNNEI. V gave up 5 bases and J gave up 5 bases; unmatched junction bases: 6. The CDR3 runs 15 residues. The DNA for the CDR3 is TGTGCCAGCAGTTTACTAGCGGGAGTTGGAGATACGCAGTATTTT. Encoded protein: CASSLLAGVGDTQYF.

The chain uses TRBV20-1 and TRBJ2-7, with 9 bases aligning to TRBD2. V gave up 3 bases and J gave up 3 bases; unmatched junction bases: 15. There are 17 residues in the CDR3. Germline V lookup: CDR1 DFQATT, CDR2 SNEGSKA (reference sequence). The CDR3 bases are TGCAGTGCTAGCCCGCTGGGGGCGGGAGGGCCCCTCTACGAGCAGTACTTC. Its translation is CSASPLGAGGPLYEQYF.

This chain links TRBV12-3 or TRBV12-4 with TRBJ2-5; a possible D gene is TRBD2 (5 bases). The V and J ends lost 5 bases and 5 bases respectively, with 12 bases between them. The CDR3 spans 13 residues. CDR3 protein: CASSLGLLETQYF. The CDR3 DNA reads as TGTGCCAGCAGTCTAGGACTCCTGGAGACCCAGTACTTC.

The V and J genes are TRBV6-1 and TRBJ1-4; maybe TRBD1 (5 bases). The V and J ends lost 5 bases and 5 bases respectively, with 18 bases between them. Germline CDR1 reads MNHNS; CDR2 reads SASEGT. The CDR3 is 16 residues long. The CDR3 sequence: CASSLEPGRLNEKLFF. The CDR3 region has the DNA TGTGCCAGCAGTCTGGAACCGGGACGGCTGAATGAAAAACTGTTTTTT.

V is TRBV10-3 and J is TRBJ2-1; possibly TRBD2 for D (6 bases). V dropped 6 bases and J dropped 5 bases, with 8 bases sitting between them. This CDR3 is built from 12 residues. Per germline, CDR1 ENHRY and CDR2 SYGVKD. The CDR3 DNA reads TGTGCCATCAGGGGACTCGACAATGAGCAGTTCTTC. As protein: CAIRGLDNEQFF.

The chain combines TRBV7-2 with TRBJ1-2, with a possible D match to TRBD1 (5 bases). The CDR3 contains 15 residues. Germline V lookup: CDR1 SGHTA, CDR2 FQGNSA. Trimming removed 4 bases from V and 0 bases from J, with 12 bases in between. The chain's CDR3 is CASSWDGHPNYGYTF. In nucleotides, the CDR3 is TGTGCCAGCAGCTGGGACGGACACCCTAACTATGGCTACACCTTC. The full variable domain, its missing parts supplied by reference TRBV7-2 and TRBJ1-2, is GAGVSQSPSNKVTEKGKDVELRCDPISGHTALYWYRQSLGQGLEFLIYFQGNSAPDKSGLPSDRFSAERTGGSVSTLTIQRTQQEDSAVYLCASSWDGHPNYGYTFGSGTRLTVV.

The sample holds one count of this clonotype. The chain is built from TRBV19 and TRBJ2-1; D gene uncertain. The CDR3 is made up of 13 amino acids. The germline V gene has CDR1 LNHDA and CDR2 SQIVND (reference sequence). V lost 10 bases, J lost 2 bases, and 12 bases lay in between. The CDR3 sequence: CATNTAAYNEQFF. The CDR3 DNA reads as TGTGCCACTAATACTGCAGCCTACAATGAGCAGTTCTTC.

This rearrangement joins TRBV6-5 to TRBJ2-7, with D maybe TRBD2 (5 bases). CDR1 and CDR2 (germline): MNHEY, SVGAGI. V shed 5 bases and J shed 3 bases, with 14 bases lying between them. CDR3 length: 14 amino acids. The CDR3 reads CASSPGSKLYEQYF. The CDR3 DNA sequence: TGTGCCAGCAGTCCGGGATCGAAGCTCTACGAGCAGTACTTC.

The chain employs TRBV2 and TRBJ2-7, with 7 bases fitting TRBD1. CDR1 is SNHLY and CDR2 is FYNNEI in the germline V gene. Unmatched junction bases numbered 12, after V lost 7 bases and J lost 6 bases. This CDR3 spans 14 amino acids. CDR3 sequence: CASIVPGQFGEQYF. CDR3 nucleotide sequence: TGTGCCAGCATCGTCCCGGGACAGTTCGGCGAGCAGTACTTC.

This clonotype was recorded only once. This chain joins TRBV19 and TRBJ1-6, with D tentatively TRBD1 (5 bases). The V and J ends lost 6 bases and 5 bases respectively, with 11 bases between them. CDR3 length equals 14 residues. Germline lookup yields CDR1 LNHDA and CDR2 SQIVND (reference sequence). The CDR3 sequence: CASSLEGNNSPLHF. The CDR3 region has the DNA TGTGCCAGTAGCCTAGAGGGGAATAATTCACCCCTCCACTTT.

This chain links TRBV6-5 with TRBJ1-5; possibly TRBD1 for D (6 bases). This CDR3 has 15 residues. Germline V CDR1 and CDR2: MNHEY, SVGAGI. Trimming cost V 2 bases and J 2 bases, with 10 bases left between them. CDR3 nucleotide sequence: TGTGCCAGCAGTTACGCGTCAGGGGGCAATCAGCCCCAGCATTTT. Translated, it gives CASSYASGGNQPQHF.

The chain carries TRBV30 and TRBJ1-1, with unresolved D. Germline-derived CDR1 and CDR2 are GTSNPN and SVGIG (reference sequence). The CDR3 runs to 14 residues. Trimming cost V 2 bases and J 3 bases, with 13 bases left between them. The CDR3 loop is CAWSWAPVDTEAFF. The CDR3, as DNA: TGTGCCTGGAGTTGGGCCCCCGTGGACACTGAAGCTTTCTTT.

This sequence joins TRBV28 and TRBJ2-7; no definite D call. V lost 4 bases and J 2 bases, leaving 18 bases between the germline ends. CDR1 is MDHEN and CDR2 is SYDVKM in the germline V gene. This CDR3 region has 16 residues. The CDR3 coding sequence is TGTGCCAGCAGTTCCTCCCGGGCCCAGGAACCCTACGAGCAGTACTTC. Translation gives CASSSSRAQEPYEQYF.

Here the CDR3 DNA reads TGCGCCAGCAGCGAACACCCCGGACAGGGCATGAACACTGAAGCTTTCTTT. Translation: CASSEHPGQGMNTEAFF. This chain uses TRBV4-1 with TRBJ1-1; 8 positions agree with TRBD1. The V gene's germline CDR1 is MGHRA and CDR2 YSYEKL. This CDR3 is 17 amino acids long. The V gene end was trimmed by 5 bases and the J gene end by 0 bases; junction bases not matched to a gene: 11.

This chain uses TRBV6-5 with TRBJ2-1, with 8 bases fitting TRBD2. The junction had 5 bases not matched to a gene; V was cut back by 4 bases and J by 3 bases. Per germline, CDR1 MNHEY and CDR2 SVGAGI. CDR3 length: 15 residues. The CDR3 bases are TGTGCCAGCAGTTTAGGGCGGGAGGTCTACAATGAGCAGTTCTTC. It translates to CASSLGREVYNEQFF.

V gene TRBV28 combines with J gene TRBJ2-1; 10 nucleotides line up with TRBD2. V shed 4 bases and J 2 bases; nucleotides not matched to a gene: 2. The CDR3 covers 15 residues. Germline V CDR1 and CDR2: MDHEN, SYDVKM. CDR3 nucleotide sequence: TGTGCCAGCAGTTGGACTAGCGGAACCTACAATGAGCAGTTCTTC. It specifies CASSWTSGTYNEQFF.

This chain links TRBV6-2 or TRBV6-3 with TRBJ2-1; 7 bases match TRBD2. This CDR3 has 13 amino acids. Losses at the gene ends were 6 bases for V and 6 bases for J; bases not matched to a gene: 5. Per germline, CDR1 MNHEY and CDR2 SVGEGT. CDR3 sequence: CASSHGGTNEQFF. The CDR3 bases are TGTGCCAGCAGCCACGGGGGGACCAATGAGCAGTTCTTC.

The chain uses TRBV29-1 and TRBJ2-1, with D unclear. Trimming stripped 7 bases from V and 8 bases from J, with 15 bases between. Germline V gene sequence: CDR1 SQVTM, CDR2 ANQGSEA. The CDR3 covers 12 residues. The DNA of the CDR3 is TGCAGCGCCCCGGTGGACGGAGATGAGCAGTTCTTC. Its protein is CSAPVDGDEQFF.

V usage is TRBV7-9 and J usage is TRBJ1-5; D not resolved. Germline V gene sequence: CDR1 SEHNR, CDR2 FQNEAQ (reference sequence). V was trimmed by 1 base and J by 15 bases, leaving 13 bases between them. CDR3 length equals 12 residues. The DNA for the CDR3 is TGTGCCAGCAGCTTAGGGGAAGGCAAGTGGCATTTT. Translated, it gives CASSLGEGKWHF.

This clonotype was seen just once. This chain links TRBV28 with TRBJ2-4; D gene ambiguous. V was cut by 3 bases and J by 1 base, with 13 bases left in between. The CDR3 has 16 residues. Germline V gives CDR1 MDHEN, CDR2 SYDVKM. CDR3 protein: CASSFNKLNAKNIQYF. The CDR3 coding sequence is TGTGCCAGCAGTTTTAACAAACTGAACGCCAAAAACATTCAGTACTTC.